Each of the 31 T cell receptor beta chains below was sequenced from the same sample in a study of T-cell memory formation after mild COVID-19. TCRdb reanalysed the 5' RACE reads using MiXCR and keeps one entry per CDR3 protein. The sample contains 500,000 to 650,000 distinct CDR3 sequences, roughly a fifth of which appear only once. The sample was PBMCs or a T cell subset sorted from them (not recorded which). These receptors originate from an adult woman who had mild COVID-19 (a few samples of this study predate the infection). Cell type and time point are not known.

The sample holds many counts of this clonotype. This chain joins TRBV7-8 and TRBJ1-1, with D unresolved. The V and J ends lost 1 base and 1 base respectively, with 10 bases between them. The length of the CDR3 is 15 residues. CDR1 is SGHVS, CDR2 FQNEAQ, per germline. The CDR3 region is CASSLDFGGNTEAFF. CDR3 DNA sequence: TGTGCCAGCAGCTTAGATTTCGGTGGGAACACTGAAGCTTTCTTT.

V usage is TRBV10-3 and J usage is TRBJ2-3; tentative D call: TRBD2 (6 bases). The CDR3 totals 14 residues. CDR1 is ENHRY and CDR2 is SYGVKD in the germline V gene. The V end was cut by 4 bases, the J end by 2 bases, with 10 bases between. This CDR3 reads CAISGGGPTDTQYF. CDR3 nucleotide sequence: TGTGCCATCAGTGGGGGAGGACCCACAGATACGCAGTATTTT.

This chain links TRBV5-8 with TRBJ1-1; TRBD1 matches 9 bases. Germline V gene lookup returns CDR1 SGHTS and CDR2 YDEGEE. Trimming at V came to 7 bases and at J to 4 bases, leaving 14 bases not matched to a gene. The CDR3 contains 16 residues. As DNA, the CDR3 is TGTGCCAGCCGAGAAAGTACCGGGACAGGGTTCACTGAAGCTTTCTTT. Translation: CASRESTGTGFTEAFF. Based on the CDR3 plus reference TRBV5-8 and TRBJ1-1, the full variable domain is EAGVTQSPTHLIKTRGQQATLRCSPISGHTSVYWYQQALGLGLQFLLWYDEGEERNRGNFPPRFSGRQFPNYSSELNVNALELEDSALYLCASRESTGTGFTEAFFGQGTRLTVV.

This clonotype was found a few times. The chain has TRBV29-1 and TRBJ2-7, with 12 bases fitting TRBD2. CDR1 is SQVTM and CDR2 is ANQGSEA in the germline V gene. The CDR3 has 14 amino acids. Trimming removed 6 bases from V and 2 bases from J; junction bases left unmatched: 5. In nucleotides, the CDR3 is TGCAGCGTCCCCGGACTAGCGGGACCCTACGAGCAGTACTTC. Amino acid sequence: CSVPGLAGPYEQYF.

This clonotype has more than one count but fewer than ten. The genes are TRBV4-1 and TRBJ1-1, with a tentative D call TRBD1 (5 bases). V shed 1 base and J shed 4 bases, with 16 bases lying between them. The CDR3 length is 16 residues. Germline CDR1 is MGHRA and CDR2 is YSYEKL. CDR3 residues: CASSQVFRDGFTEAFF. The CDR3 DNA reads as TGCGCCAGCAGCCAAGTGTTCCGGGACGGTTTCACTGAAGCTTTCTTT.

The rearrangement joins TRBV5-5 to TRBJ1-3, with TRBD1 matching over 8 bases. The CDR3 has 16 residues. CDR1 and CDR2 (germline): SGHKS, YYEKEE (reference sequence). Trimming took 0 bases from V and 4 from J; bases not matched to a gene: 6. This chain's CDR3 is CASSLGQGAGGNTIYF. In nucleotides, the CDR3 is TGTGCCAGCAGCTTGGGGCAGGGGGCTGGCGGAAACACCATATATTTT.

CDR3 nucleotides: TGTGCCACCAGTGACCCTCGCTACGAGATTGATGAGCAGTTCTTC. Translation gives CATSDPRYEIDEQFF. This sequence joins TRBV24-1 and TRBJ2-1, with D uncertain. Between the trimmed V and J ends, which lost 4 bases and 8 bases, there was a span of 17 bases. CDR1 is KGHDR, CDR2 SFDVKD, per germline. CDR3 size: 15 residues.

This clonotype is a singleton in its sample. This chain joins TRBV4-1 and TRBJ2-7; D might be TRBD2 (6 bases). Trimming took 4 bases from V and 3 from J, leaving 19 bases between them. Germline V CDR1 and CDR2: MGHRA, YSYEKL. This CDR3 is 16 amino acids long. This chain's CDR3 is CASSPNSVTGGYEQYF. The CDR3 DNA reads as TGCGCCAGCAGCCCCAACTCCGTAACCGGGGGCTACGAGCAGTACTTC.

The J gene is TRBJ1-2, the V gene TRBV5-1; TRBD1 aligns across 10 bases. Trimming cost V 3 bases and J 3 bases; bases outside gene matches: 5. The CDR3 totals 15 residues. Germline CDR1 reads SGHRS; CDR2 reads YFSETQ. CDR3 sequence: CASSWGQGRDYGYTF. The CDR3 DNA follows: TGCGCCAGCAGCTGGGGACAGGGGAGAGACTATGGCTACACCTTC.

V gene TRBV20-1 combines with J gene TRBJ2-7; 7 positions agree with TRBD2. The CDR3 loop spans 11 amino acids. Germline CDR1 DFQATT, CDR2 SNEGSKA (reference sequence). The V segment lost 7 bases and the J segment 7 bases; nucleotides outside the gene matches: 7. CDR3 sequence reads: CSGGLGGEQYF. Here the CDR3 DNA reads TGCAGTGGTGGACTAGGCGGGGAGCAGTACTTC.

The V gene is TRBV12-3 or TRBV12-4, the J gene TRBJ2-1; D may be TRBD2 (6 bases). V lost 6 bases to trimming and J lost 9 bases, with 15 bases between them. This CDR3 spans 13 amino acids. The CDR3 DNA is TGTGCCAGCAGCCGCTTCCGGGGGAGTGAGCAGTTCTTC. Amino acids: CASSRFRGSEQFF.

The V and J genes are TRBV11-2 and TRBJ2-1; 13 nucleotides agree with TRBD2. After removal of 5 bases from V and 5 bases from J, the junction contained 6 bases not matched to a gene. Germline assignment: CDR1 SGHAT and CDR2 FQNNGV. The CDR3 has 16 residues. The CDR3 nucleotides are TGTGCCAGCAGCGATAGCGGGACTAGCGGGGACAATGAGCAGTTCTTC. Protein: CASSDSGTSGDNEQFF.

This clonotype was counted a few times. The chain employs TRBV4-1 and TRBJ2-3; tentative D call: TRBD2 (7 bases). This CDR3 contains 18 residues. Trimming cost V 1 base and J 3 bases, with 20 bases left between them. Germline V gene lookup returns CDR1 MGHRA and CDR2 YSYEKL. The CDR3 sequence is CASSQGVAGALATDTQYF. In DNA, the CDR3 is TGCGCCAGCAGCCAAGGGGTCGCGGGGGCCCTAGCGACAGATACGCAGTATTTT.

J is TRBJ1-1 and V is TRBV3-1; D remains unclear. The CDR3 loop spans 12 amino acids. V was shortened by 3 bases and J by 7 bases, with 9 bases between the two germline ends. In germline, CDR1 is LGHDT, CDR2 YNNKEL (reference sequence). The CDR3, as DNA: TGTGCCAGCAGCCACGGATTCGGTGAAGCTTTCTTT. Its protein is CASSHGFGEAFF.

V usage is TRBV6-1 and J usage is TRBJ2-5; 14 positions agree with TRBD2. Germline CDR1 MNHNS, CDR2 SASEGT. The CDR3 has 17 residues. J gave up 6 bases and V 5 bases, and 11 bases lay outside the gene matches. The CDR3: CASSTSSRTSGRQTQYF. DNA for the CDR3: TGTGCCAGCAGTACATCCTCTAGGACTAGCGGGAGGCAGACCCAGTACTTC.

The V call is TRBV7-8, the J call TRBJ2-7, with a weak D call TRBD2 (6 bases). Trimming removed 5 bases at V and 3 bases at J, with 17 bases between. CDR3 size: 15 residues. Germline loops: CDR1 SGHVS, CDR2 FQNEAQ. Written as DNA, the CDR3 is TGTGCCAGCAGCCGGGGACTCACTCGGAGCTACGAGCAGTACTTC. The encoded protein is CASSRGLTRSYEQYF.

The chain is built from TRBV7-2 and TRBJ1-2, with a tentative D call TRBD1 (5 bases). Germline V gives CDR1 SGHTA, CDR2 FQGNSA. Trimming stripped 5 bases from V and 4 bases from J, with 14 bases between. The CDR3 sequence is 14 residues long. CDR3 DNA: TGTGCCAGCAGCCCGATGGGGGTGACCTATGGCTACACCTTC. Encoded protein: CASSPMGVTYGYTF.

This clonotype was recorded at least ten times. The chain has TRBV12-3 or TRBV12-4 and TRBJ2-2; D gene uncertain. V was trimmed by 2 bases and J by 6 bases, leaving 10 bases between them. The CDR3 contains 14 residues. For the CDR3, the DNA is TGTGCCAGCAGTTTATCCCCTAGACCCGGGGAGCTGTTTTTT. Translating gives CASSLSPRPGELFF.

The genes are TRBV7-6 and TRBJ2-1; no reliable D call. Germline V CDR1 and CDR2: SGHVS, FNYEAQ. With 5 bases removed from V and 8 bases from J, the gap between germline ends came to 13 bases. The CDR3 contains 13 residues. The DNA of the CDR3 is TGTGCCAGCAGCCCCCCAGATTCCGATGAGCAGTTCTTC. Translating gives CASSPPDSDEQFF. Using reference TRBV7-6 and TRBJ2-1 for the parts outside the CDR3, the full variable domain is GAGVSQSPRYKVTKRGQDVALRCDPISGHVSLYWYRQALGQGPEFLTYFNYEAQQDKSGLPNDRFSAERPEGSISTLTIQRTEQRDSAMYRCASSPPDSDEQFFGPGTRLTVL.

CDR3 DNA: TGTGCCACCAGTGAGGACGGCAGGGGGTACACCGGGGAGCTGTTTTTT. This encodes CATSEDGRGYTGELFF. The V gene is TRBV24-1, the J gene TRBJ2-2; 7 bases are a match to TRBD1. The CDR3 is made up of 16 amino acids. The germline CDR1 and CDR2 sequences are KGHDR and SFDVKD. The junction had 7 bases not matched to a gene; V was cut back by 4 bases and J by 3 bases.

This clonotype was counted between two and nine times. The rearrangement uses TRBV5-4 and TRBJ2-5, with 7 bases that match TRBD2. The CDR3 is 16 amino acids. Per germline, CDR1 SGHNT and CDR2 YYREEE (reference sequence). Trimming took 0 bases from V and 0 from J; bases not matched to a gene: 5. CDR3: CASSLAREVDQETQYF. The CDR3 DNA reads as TGTGCCAGCAGCTTGGCCCGGGAGGTGGACCAAGAGACCCAGTACTTC.

This clonotype was counted a few times. The chain joins TRBV29-1 to TRBJ2-7, with D possibly TRBD2 on 6 matching bases. V dropped 6 bases and J dropped 5 bases, with 17 bases sitting between them. The CDR3 spans 13 residues. Per the germline V gene, CDR1 is SQVTM and CDR2 is ANQGSEA. The CDR3 DNA reads TGCAGCGTAGCCGGGGGAGGCAATCACGAGCAGTACTTC. Translation: CSVAGGGNHEQYF.

In its sample, this clonotype was seen a few times. V is TRBV5-1 and J is TRBJ1-4; weak D call: TRBD1 (6 bases). The CDR3 is made up of 14 amino acids. The germline V gene has CDR1 SGHRS and CDR2 YFSETQ. Trimming shortened V by 3 bases and J by 6 bases, and 12 bases separated the two germline ends. CDR3 coding DNA: TGCGCCAGCAGCTCCGCAGGGGTGGATGAAAAACTGTTTTTT. Its translation: CASSSAGVDEKLFF.

This clonotype came up a few times. The chain joins TRBV7-2 to TRBJ1-2; D call uncertain. CDR1 and CDR2 (germline): SGHTA, FQGNSA. V lost 1 base and J 7 bases, leaving 16 bases between the germline ends. The CDR3 consists of 15 residues. This chain's CDR3 is CASSLGSASSFGYTF. CDR3 sequence (DNA): TGTGCCAGCAGCTTAGGGTCCGCAAGTTCCTTTGGCTACACCTTC.

The V gene is TRBV27, the J gene TRBJ1-1, with D possibly being TRBD1 (5 bases). V lost 3 bases, J lost 6 bases, and 17 bases lay in between. Germline CDR1 and CDR2: MNHEY and SMNVEV (reference sequence). This CDR3 has 15 amino acids. CDR3 DNA: TGTGCCAGCAGTTTGCAAGCCTGGGGGACCGCTGAAGCTTTCTTT. As protein: CASSLQAWGTAEAFF.

This clonotype was seen more than once but under ten times. CDR3 in amino acids: CATSRDFRLNTYNEQFF. CDR3 bases: TGTGCCACCAGCAGAGATTTTCGACTGAATACCTACAATGAGCAGTTCTTC. The chain recombines TRBV15 with TRBJ2-1; unclear D gene. This CDR3 contains 17 residues. The germline gives CDR1 LNHNV, CDR2 YYDKDF (reference sequence). The V and J ends lost 0 bases and 2 bases respectively, with 14 bases between them. The entire variable domain, with the rest obtained from reference TRBV15 and TRBJ2-1, is as follows: DAMVIQNPRYQVTQFGKPVTLSCSQTLNHNVMYWYQQKSSQAPKLLFHYYDKDFNNEADTPDNFQSRRPNTSFCFLDIRSPGLGDTAMYLCATSRDFRLNTYNEQFFGPGTRLTVL.

This clonotype was picked up a small number of times. This chain joins TRBV9 and TRBJ2-5; no definite D call. Germline V lookup: CDR1 SGDLS, CDR2 YYNGEE. V lost 0 bases and J 0 bases, leaving 6 bases between the germline ends. The length of the CDR3 is 14 residues. CDR3 coding DNA: TGTGCCAGCAGCGTAGAGGCAGACCAAGAGACCCAGTACTTC. Translated, it gives CASSVEADQETQYF. The complete variable domain, with remaining parts taken from reference TRBV9 and TRBJ2-5, reads DSGVTQTPKHLITATGQRVTLRCSPRSGDLSVYWYQQSLDQGLQFLIQYYNGEERAKGNILERFSAQQFPDLHSELNLSSLELGDSALYFCASSVEADQETQYFGPGTRLLVL.

This clonotype occurred a few times. The V gene is TRBV9, the J gene TRBJ2-1, with D possibly matching TRBD1 (5 bases). The CDR3 contains 15 residues. The germline V and J ends were trimmed by 0 bases and 2 bases, with 9 bases remaining between them. Germline lookup yields CDR1 SGDLS and CDR2 YYNGEE. The DNA of the CDR3 is TGTGCCAGCAGCGTAGGACAGAATCCCTACAATGAGCAGTTCTTC. It specifies CASSVGQNPYNEQFF. Variable domain in full (rest from reference TRBV9 and TRBJ2-1): DSGVTQTPKHLITATGQRVTLRCSPRSGDLSVYWYQQSLDQGLQFLIQYYNGEERAKGNILERFSAQQFPDLHSELNLSSLELGDSALYFCASSVGQNPYNEQFFGPGTRLTVL.

This clonotype was picked up a small number of times. The rearrangement uses TRBV5-1 and TRBJ1-1, with TRBD1 identical over 7 bases. This CDR3 spans 17 amino acids. With V trimmed by 3 bases and J by 0 bases, 11 bases remained unmatched. Germline values: CDR1 SGHRS, CDR2 YFSETQ. The CDR3 nucleotides are TGCGCCAGCAGCTCTCGACAGGGCGCCTCGATGAACACTGAAGCTTTCTTT. This gives the protein CASSSRQGASMNTEAFF.

This clonotype was found a few times. The chain has TRBV30 and TRBJ1-5; D gene uncertain. Germline values: CDR1 GTSNPN, CDR2 SVGIG (reference sequence). The CDR3 length is 15 residues. Trimming left V 1 base short and J 7 bases short, with 17 bases between. The CDR3 here is CAWSASFEGEQPQHF. Written as DNA, the CDR3 is TGTGCCTGGAGTGCTTCGTTCGAGGGTGAGCAGCCCCAGCATTTT.

There are a few counts of this clonotype. The chain has TRBV29-1 and TRBJ2-1; TRBD1 matches 10 bases. The ends lost 6 bases at V and 8 bases at J; junction bases unmatched: 13. The CDR3 extends over 15 amino acids. Germline V lookup: CDR1 SQVTM, CDR2 ANQGSEA. The CDR3 is CSVAGQGILVDEQFF. CDR3 DNA sequence: TGCAGCGTCGCGGGACAGGGGATCCTAGTGGATGAGCAGTTCTTC.